This T cell receptor beta chain was obtained from a study of cytomegalovirus exposure and HLA in healthy donors. There are 15 residues in the CDR3. Germline V gene lookup returns CDR1 SGHDT and CDR2 YYEEEE. With respect to this clone: The target antigen is unknown.

The PCR used 60 Vbeta and 13 Jbeta primers. Sequencing used immunoSEQ multiplex PCR; TCRdb keeps in-frame clones, though not all of them. The sample lists about 170,000 clones; around four fifths were seen once. Study results and caveats: Specificity of three CMV-associated chains for CMV antigens was verified in vitro. Upon later analysis, HLA-associated TCR beta chains proved more clonally expanded than other, equally common chains.

The chain links TRBV5-6 to TRBJ2-5; 12 positions agree with TRBD2. Near its end, the DNA agrees better with TRBJ2-7, so the J call may be wrong. Sequencing was done on a sample of PBMCs. This sequence originates from a boy between 2 and 10 years old in good health and CMV-seronegative. CDR3 nucleotides: TGTGCCAGCAGCTTGGGACTAGCGGGAGACTACGAGCAGTACTTC. Its protein is CASSLGLAGDYEQYF.